A selection of T cell receptor beta chains follows, all from one sample in a study of blood T cells in healthy people across ages. TCRdb re-called the 5' RACE reads through MiXCR, storing one row per CDR3 protein. The sample gives about 1.5 million distinct CDR3 sequences, around 40% of which show up once; 4% is in the top ten. The sequenced sample was blood. These receptors were obtained from a woman younger than 35 in good health. CDR3s include the opening cysteine and the closing phenylalanine or tryptophan. The order of the fields is V gene, J gene, CDR3 protein.

TRBV29-1	TRBJ2-7	CSVEPTGAREQYF
TRBV5-1	TRBJ2-1	CASSLVPPGAGSSYNEQFF
TRBV9	TRBJ2-7	CASSEGGALNYEQYF
TRBV4-1	TRBJ1-2	CASSQAPTNYGYTF
TRBV4-1	TRBJ2-1	CASSQHPPVAATDNEQFF
TRBV7-9	TRBJ1-3	CASSGDREINTIYF
TRBV25-1	TRBJ2-2	CASHATNTGELFF
TRBV7-2	TRBJ2-3	CARPNSVGLGLDTQYF
TRBV4-1	TRBJ1-4	CASSRPGQLNEKLFF
TRBV29-1	TRBJ2-1	CSGGRGTDNEQFF
TRBV4-3	TRBJ1-1	CASSQAGTGGTEAFF
TRBV5-1	TRBJ2-1	CASSLRGQGANEQFF
TRBV7-2	TRBJ2-7	CASSFQQGLYEQYF
TRBV18	TRBJ1-4	CASSLGQDLFEKLFF
TRBV5-1	TRBJ1-1	CASSYDGGNTEAFF
TRBV5-1	TRBJ1-2	CACSLDSPNYGYTF
TRBV27	TRBJ2-1	CASSYRGAAYNEQFF
TRBV27	TRBJ1-2	CASSPSDRRTNYGYTF
TRBV12-3/TRBV12-4	.	CASTWDSHEQYF
TRBV5-6	TRBJ2-3	CASSLFQGHTDTQYF
TRBV24-1	TRBJ1-5	CATSSGTANQPQHF
TRBV20-1	TRBJ2-1	CSARDMWTSGSYNEQFF
TRBV20-1	TRBJ2-3	CSASPQADTDAQYF
TRBV20-1	TRBJ2-1	CSARDPRSSGGRDEQFF
TRBV6-6	TRBJ2-5	CASRGLAGVSETQYF
TRBV29-1	TRBJ2-1	CSVGRDNEQFF
TRBV12-3/TRBV12-4	TRBJ2-3	CASNGGPGTDTQYF
TRBV20-1	TRBJ2-7	CSASASGGAYEQYF
TRBV29-1	TRBJ1-1	CSVEGGGHVNTEAFF
TRBV5-8	TRBJ2-5	CASSLGTGTAPRETQYF
TRBV20-1	TRBJ2-3	CSARPVTRALTDTQYF
TRBV4-3	TRBJ1-5	CASSQDVQGGQPQHF
TRBV3-1	TRBJ2-5	CASSPNRREYNEQYF